These T cell receptor beta chains were read from a single sample in a study of cytomegalovirus exposure and HLA in healthy donors. Clones were sequenced by immunoSEQ multiplex PCR, and TCRdb holds only the in-frame ones, with some missing. Of 110,000 or so clones listed, around 85% are singletons. The sample was PBMCs. The receptor set was obtained from a man aged 18 to 29 in good health and CMV-seropositive. Both conserved end residues are part of each CDR3. The order of the fields is D gene, V gene, clone size, J gene, CDR3 DNA, CDR3 protein. A D gene is named only where the DNA matches it firmly. Size is omitted from some rows. Given values are once, few, many or a class for expanded clones.

d_call: .
v_call: TRBV25-1
clone_size: once
j_call: TRBJ1-5
cdr3_nt: TGTGCCAGCAGTGGTGCAGGGTTTCAGCCCCAGCATTTT
cdr3_aa: CASSGAGFQPQHF

d_call: .
v_call: TRBV7-9
clone_size: .
j_call: TRBJ2-2
cdr3_nt: TGTGCCAGCAGCTCCTTTCCGGGGGAGCTGTTTTTT
cdr3_aa: CASSSFPGELFF

d_call: .
v_call: TRBV6-5
clone_size: .
j_call: TRBJ2-2
cdr3_nt: TGTGCCAGCTGGAACCCGGGGGTCACCGGGGAGCTGTTTTTT
cdr3_aa: CASWNPGVTGELFF

d_call: .
v_call: TRBV19
clone_size: .
j_call: TRBJ1-1
cdr3_nt: TGTGCCAGTAGTATTTATGGGCGTATGAACACTGAAGCTTTCTTT
cdr3_aa: CASSIYGRMNTEAFF

d_call: .
v_call: TRBV7-2
clone_size: .
j_call: TRBJ1-4
cdr3_nt: TGTGCCAGCAGCTTAGGAAGGACTAGGAATGAAAAACTGTTTTTT
cdr3_aa: CASSLGRTRNEKLFF

d_call: TRBD2
v_call: TRBV4-2
clone_size: many
j_call: TRBJ2-2
cdr3_nt: TGTGCCAGCAGCCAAGATCCGGGTAGCGGGGCCGGGGAGCTGTTTTTT
cdr3_aa: CASSQDPGSGAGELFF

d_call: TRBD1
v_call: TRBV11-3
clone_size: .
j_call: TRBJ2-1
cdr3_nt: TGTGCCAGCAGCTCAGTGGTACAGGGGACGCAGTTCTTC
cdr3_aa: CASSSVVQGTQFF

d_call: TRBD1
v_call: TRBV5-1
clone_size: .
j_call: TRBJ2-4
cdr3_nt: TGCGCCAGCAGCTCCGAGCCCCCGGGACAGGGGAAAAACATTCAGTACTTC
cdr3_aa: CASSSEPPGQGKNIQYF

d_call: TRBD1
v_call: TRBV28
clone_size: .
j_call: TRBJ1-2
cdr3_nt: TGTGCCAGCAGTTTATCTATGAGACAGGGGGCCCTCTATGGCTACACCTTC
cdr3_aa: CASSLSMRQGALYGYTF

d_call: .
v_call: TRBV6-1
clone_size: .
j_call: TRBJ2-5
cdr3_nt: TGTGCCAGCAGTGAACAGTCGCGGGCGACCCAGTACTTC
cdr3_aa: CASSEQSRATQYF

d_call: .
v_call: TRBV6-5
clone_size: once
j_call: TRBJ1-1
cdr3_nt: TGTGCCAGCAGGCCGTGGGGGGGGACTGAAGCTTTCTTT
cdr3_aa: CASRPWGGTEAFF

d_call: TRBD2
v_call: TRBV5-1
clone_size: .
j_call: TRBJ2-3
cdr3_nt: TGCGCCAGCAGCTTAGCGGGGGGGCCAGCAGATACGCAGTATTTT
cdr3_aa: CASSLAGGPADTQYF

d_call: TRBD1
v_call: TRBV19
clone_size: .
j_call: TRBJ1-5
cdr3_nt: TGTGCCAGTACCTTACGGTGGGGACAGGGGGCATCCAATCAGCCCCAGCATTTT
cdr3_aa: CASTLRWGQGASNQPQHF

d_call: .
v_call: TRBV18
clone_size: .
j_call: TRBJ2-2
cdr3_nt: TGTGCCAGCTCACCAAACACGGAGGCGAACACCGGGGAGCTGTTTTTT
cdr3_aa: CASSPNTEANTGELFF

d_call: TRBD1
v_call: TRBV6-6
clone_size: .
j_call: TRBJ1-2
cdr3_nt: TGTGCCAGCAGTTACCCCCCCGACAGGGGAGACTATGGCTACACCTTC
cdr3_aa: CASSYPPDRGDYGYTF

d_call: .
v_call: TRBV12-5
clone_size: .
j_call: TRBJ1-4
cdr3_nt: TGTGCTAGTGGTCCCGGGGGGGCTGGTGAAAAACTGTTTTTT
cdr3_aa: CASGPGGAGEKLFF

d_call: TRBD2
v_call: TRBV29-1
clone_size: .
j_call: TRBJ2-1
cdr3_nt: TGCAGCGCTCGGACTAGCGGGGGGTCCAACAATGAGCAGTTCTTC
cdr3_aa: CSARTSGGSNNEQFF

d_call: .
v_call: TRBV4-3
clone_size: once
j_call: TRBJ2-7
cdr3_nt: TGCGCCAGCAGCCAAAACCGACAGTCCTACGAGCAGTACTTC
cdr3_aa: CASSQNRQSYEQYF

d_call: .
v_call: TRBV9
clone_size: .
j_call: TRBJ1-1
cdr3_nt: TGTGCCAGCAGCGTAGCGGTGAACACTGAAGCTTTCTTT
cdr3_aa: CASSVAVNTEAFF

d_call: TRBD2
v_call: TRBV4-1
clone_size: once
j_call: TRBJ2-5
cdr3_nt: TGCGCCAGCAGCCAAGAAGGGAGGGCCTCGGAGACCCAGTACTTC
cdr3_aa: CASSQEGRASETQYF

d_call: .
v_call: TRBV6-1
clone_size: .
j_call: TRBJ2-7
cdr3_nt: TGTGCCAGCAGTGGGGTACTGGAGGGGGCGGGGGAGCAGTACTTC
cdr3_aa: CASSGVLEGAGEQYF

d_call: .
v_call: TRBV21-1
clone_size: once
j_call: TRBJ2-7
cdr3_nt: TGTGCCAGCAGCGCACGCGGGGGAGGCTACGAGCAGTACTTC
cdr3_aa: CASSARGGGYEQYF

d_call: .
v_call: TRBV5-1
clone_size: once
j_call: TRBJ1-1
cdr3_nt: TGCGCCAGCAGCTTGGTGATAGGGGGGGACACTGAAGCTTTCTTT
cdr3_aa: CASSLVIGGDTEAFF

d_call: .
v_call: TRBV6-5
clone_size: .
j_call: TRBJ1-6
cdr3_nt: TGTGCCAGCAAAGGAGGGCTCGAGCCGAATTCACCCCTCCACTTT
cdr3_aa: CASKGGLEPNSPLHF

d_call: .
v_call: TRBV7-6
clone_size: .
j_call: TRBJ2-1
cdr3_nt: TGTGCCAGCAGCTTAGCGCAGGGGGGACATGAGCAGTTCTTC
cdr3_aa: CASSLAQGGHEQFF

d_call: .
v_call: TRBV14
clone_size: .
j_call: TRBJ2-5
cdr3_nt: TGTGCCAGCAGTCACTCCCGCGGGCAGACCCAGTACTTC
cdr3_aa: CASSHSRGQTQYF